Each of the 28 T cell receptor beta chains below was sequenced from the same sample in a study of blood T cell repertoires in COVID-19. Data came from immunoSEQ multiplex PCR; TCRdb stores just in-frame clones and leaves some out. The top ten hold over 20% of the sample, which has fewer than 80,000 clones, about 90% seen once. Sequencing was done on a sample of peripheral blood. The source is a woman between 45 and 60 years old with active or convalescent COVID-19.

The chain is built from TRBV18 and TRBJ1-2; no clear D. Trimming shortened V by 5 bases and J by 2 bases, and 12 bases separated the two germline ends. The CDR3 length is 14 residues. The germline V gene has CDR1 KGHSH and CDR2 LQKENI. The CDR3 nucleotides read TGTGCCAGCTCAACAGACATAAGAAACTATGGCTACACCTTC. Protein: CASSTDIRNYGYTF.

This chain joins TRBV6-2 or TRBV6-3 and TRBJ2-3; 7 bases agree with TRBD2. CDR1 and CDR2 (germline): MNHEY, SVGEGT. This CDR3 comprises 15 residues. V gave up 4 bases and J gave up 0 bases; unmatched junction bases: 4. CDR3 protein: CASSSAGVSTDTQYF. CDR3 in DNA: TGTGCCAGCAGTTCCGCGGGGGTAAGCACAGATACGCAGTATTTT.

The chain employs TRBV30 and TRBJ2-3; tentatively, D is TRBD2 (5 bases). Germline CDR1 is GTSNPN and CDR2 is SVGIG (reference sequence). The CDR3 loop spans 14 amino acids. Trimming pared 4 bases from V and 2 bases from J, leaving 13 bases between. The CDR3, as DNA: TGTGCCTGGACTATAGCGATATACACAGATACGCAGTATTTT. Protein sequence: CAWTIAIYTDTQYF.

The chain has TRBV2 and TRBJ2-7, with TRBD2 as a possible D gene (6 bases). Germline V gene sequence: CDR1 SNHLY, CDR2 FYNNEI. This CDR3 contains 14 residues. V gave up 4 bases and J gave up 3 bases, with 13 bases separating them. CDR3: CASSAAGLYYEQYF. Here the CDR3 DNA reads TGTGCCAGCAGTGCGGCGGGATTATACTACGAGCAGTACTTC.

V gene TRBV10-3 combines with J gene TRBJ2-7; possibly TRBD2 for D (6 bases). Germline V CDR1 and CDR2: ENHRY, SYGVKD. Deletions cut 4 bases from V and 6 bases from J, with 13 bases between. The CDR3 extends over 13 amino acids. The CDR3 reads CAISGSGGIEQYF. For the CDR3, the DNA is TGTGCCATCAGTGGTAGCGGAGGTATCGAGCAGTACTTC.

The rearrangement links TRBV25-1 to TRBJ2-2; possibly TRBD1 for D (6 bases). V lost 2 bases, J lost 6 bases, and 16 bases lay in between. The V gene's germline CDR1 is MGHDK and CDR2 SYGVNS. The CDR3 covers 16 residues. The CDR3 coding sequence is TGTGCCAGCAGTGAAATTACAGACAGGTCTCCCGGGGAGCTGTTTTTT. Protein: CASSEITDRSPGELFF.

This rearrangement joins TRBV5-4 to TRBJ2-1; 12 bases align to TRBD2. This CDR3 spans 17 amino acids. CDR1 and CDR2 from the germline V gene are SGHNT and YYREEE (reference sequence). With 4 bases clipped from V and 4 bases from J, the junction kept 9 bases outside the gene matches. The DNA of the CDR3 is TGTGCCAGCAGCCAGCCGACCGGGACTAGCGGGTACAATGAGCAGTTCTTC. It yields the protein CASSQPTGTSGYNEQFF. Full variable domain (remainder filled in from reference TRBV5-4 and TRBJ2-1): ETGVTQSPTHLIKTRGQQVTLRCSSQSGHNTVSWYQQALGQGPQFIFQYYREEENGRGNFPPRFSGLQFPNYSSELNVNALELDDSALYLCASSQPTGTSGYNEQFFGPGTRLTVL.

This clone was counted a single time. The CDR3 DNA follows: TGTGCCAGCAGCTTACAACAATTAGGGGGGGCCGAGCAGTACTTC. It codes for CASSLQQLGGAEQYF. V and J are TRBV7-9 and TRBJ2-7; a possible D gene is TRBD2 (7 bases). V lost 2 bases, J lost 6 bases, and 17 bases lay in between. This CDR3 comprises 15 residues. Germline loops: CDR1 SEHNR, CDR2 FQNEAQ (reference sequence).

The chain uses TRBV13 and TRBJ2-7; unclear D gene. CDR3 length: 13 residues. The germline CDR1 and CDR2 sequences are PRHDT and FYEKMQ (reference sequence). V was trimmed by 0 bases and J by 2 bases, leaving 5 bases between them. As DNA, the CDR3 is TGTGCCAGCAGCTTAGGACAGACCTACGAGCAGTACTTC. Residues: CASSLGQTYEQYF. Based on the CDR3 plus reference TRBV13 and TRBJ2-7, the full variable domain is AAGVIQSPRHLIKEKRETATLKCYPIPRHDTVYWYQQGPGQDPQFLISFYEKMQSDKGSIPDRFSAQQFSDYHSELNMSSLELGDSALYFCASSLGQTYEQYFGPGTRLTVT.

The chain couples TRBV3-1 (or the pseudogene TRBV3-2) to TRBJ1-1; no clear D gene. The V gene's germline CDR1 is LGHDT and CDR2 YNNKEL (reference sequence). V lost 4 bases, J lost 1 base, and 7 bases lay in between. The CDR3 sequence is 13 residues long. The CDR3 loop reads CASSPTWNTEAFF. The DNA for the CDR3 is TGTGCCAGCAGCCCCACATGGAACACTGAAGCTTTCTTT.

The chain combines TRBV18 with TRBJ2-7; 7 nucleotides match TRBD1. The CDR3 consists of 17 residues. In germline, CDR1 is KGHSH, CDR2 LQKENI. With V trimmed by 6 bases and J by 2 bases, 16 bases remained unmatched. This chain's CDR3 is CASSPQGLKTGTYEQYF. In DNA, the CDR3 is TGTGCCAGCTCGCCTCAAGGCCTTAAGACAGGGACCTACGAGCAGTACTTC. The full variable domain, completed using reference TRBV18 and TRBJ2-7, is NAGVMQNPRHLVRRRGQEARLRCSPMKGHSHVYWYRQLPEEGLKFMVYLQKENIIDESGMPKERFSAEFPKEGPSILRIQQVVRGDSAAYFCASSPQGLKTGTYEQYFGPGTRLTVT.

The chain recombines TRBV4-1 with TRBJ1-5, with 8 bases matching TRBD1. Germline values: CDR1 MGHRA, CDR2 YSYEKL. This CDR3 spans 13 amino acids. The trim removed 5 bases at V and 5 bases at J, leaving 2 bases unmatched. The CDR3 spells CASSLTGDQPQHF. The CDR3 DNA reads as TGCGCCAGCAGCTTGACAGGGGATCAGCCCCAGCATTTT.

The chain joins TRBV21-1 to TRBJ2-3; the D call of TRBD1 is as the table states it, not checked on the DNA. TRBV21-1 is flagged as a pseudogene. The CDR3 has 11 residues. CDR3 loop: CATVGADTQYF. For the CDR3, the DNA is TGTGCCACCGTAGGGGCAGATACGCAGTATTTT.

This sequence joins TRBV30 and TRBJ1-5, with 7 bases matching TRBD1. V dropped 3 bases and J dropped 0; count of bases not matched to a gene: 20. The CDR3 has 20 residues. Germline lookup yields CDR1 GTSNPN and CDR2 SVGIG (reference sequence). The DNA of the CDR3 is TGTGCCTGGAGCGGTAAGGGATCCCGGGACAGACCATATAGCAATCAGCCCCAGCATTTT. Encoded protein: CAWSGKGSRDRPYSNQPQHF.

The chain employs TRBV30 and TRBJ1-1; 7 bases are a match to TRBD1. V lost 2 bases to trimming and J lost 1 base; unmatched junction nucleotides: 4. Germline CDR1 and CDR2: GTSNPN and SVGIG (reference sequence). This CDR3 is 14 amino acids long. CDR3 bases: TGTGCCTGGAGTCCGGGACAGCCGAACACTGAAGCTTTCTTT. It translates to CAWSPGQPNTEAFF.

The chain uses TRBV30 and TRBJ2-3; D gene ambiguous. Trimming left V 0 bases short and J 4 bases short, with 8 bases between. Germline V gene data show CDR1 as GTSNPN and CDR2 as SVGIG (reference sequence). The CDR3 consists of 13 residues. The CDR3 sequence is CAWSVRGADTQYF. The CDR3 DNA reads as TGTGCCTGGAGTGTACGAGGAGCAGATACGCAGTATTTT.

The V gene is TRBV5-1, the J gene TRBJ2-7; 7 bases map to TRBD1. The V gene's germline CDR1 is SGHRS and CDR2 YFSETQ. The length of the CDR3 is 15 residues. The ends lost 0 bases at V and 0 bases at J; junction bases unmatched: 3. This chain's CDR3 is CASSLADRSSYEQYF. The CDR3 DNA reads TGCGCCAGCAGCTTGGCGGACAGGAGCTCCTACGAGCAGTACTTC.

The V gene is TRBV29-1, the J gene TRBJ2-5; TRBD2 matches 14 bases. V shed 6 bases and J 3 bases; nucleotides not matched to a gene: 3. The length of the CDR3 is 14 residues. CDR1 is SQVTM and CDR2 is ANQGSEA in the germline V gene. Here the CDR3 reads CSVGTSGSKETQYF. In nucleotides, the CDR3 is TGCAGCGTGGGGACTAGCGGGAGCAAAGAGACCCAGTACTTC.

The chain links TRBV12-3 or TRBV12-4 to TRBJ1-2, with no clear D. The V end was cut by 2 bases, the J end by 3 bases, with 4 bases between. This CDR3 is 12 amino acids long. CDR3 protein: CASSLQDYGYTF. CDR3 in DNA: TGTGCCAGCAGTTTACAGGACTATGGCTACACCTTC.

The chain is built from TRBV29-1 and TRBJ2-1; 8 nucleotides match TRBD2. V shed 7 bases and J 8 bases; nucleotides not matched to a gene: 16. CDR1 is SQVTM and CDR2 is ANQGSEA in the germline V gene. This CDR3 is built from 15 residues. DNA of the CDR3: TGCAGCGGAGCTTTAAGGCCGGGAGGGCCATATGAGCAGTTCTTC. Translating it yields CSGALRPGGPYEQFF.

The chain recombines TRBV9 with TRBJ2-3; 14 nucleotides match TRBD2. Germline V gene lookup returns CDR1 SGDLS and CDR2 YYNGEE. This CDR3 has 20 amino acids. The V gene end was trimmed by 0 bases and the J gene end by 0 bases; junction bases not matched to a gene: 9. The DNA for the CDR3 is TGTGCCAGCAGCGTAGAGGGAAGGACTAGCGGGAGGCGCAGCACAGATACGCAGTATTTT. It yields the protein CASSVEGRTSGRRSTDTQYF.

The rearrangement links TRBV5-1 to TRBJ1-5, with TRBD1 matching 7 bases. The length of the CDR3 is 15 residues. Germline CDR1 reads SGHRS; CDR2 reads YFSETQ. The V gene end was trimmed by 3 bases and the J gene end by 0 bases; junction bases not matched to a gene: 3. CDR3: CASSSGTDSNQPQHF. Written as DNA, the CDR3 is TGCGCCAGCAGCTCCGGGACAGATAGCAATCAGCCCCAGCATTTT.

The count of this clone is one. This chain joins TRBV15 and TRBJ1-5; 9 bases align to TRBD1. After removal of 3 bases from V and 4 bases from J, the junction contained 4 bases not matched to a gene. Germline V gene lookup returns CDR1 LNHNV and CDR2 YYDKDF (reference sequence). The CDR3 loop spans 15 amino acids. CDR3 DNA sequence: TGTGCCACCAGCAGGGACAGGGGAATTAATCAGCCCCAGCATTTT. Residues: CATSRDRGINQPQHF.

The gene calls are TRBV19 and TRBJ1-1, with TRBD1 identical over 7 bases. CDR1 is LNHDA and CDR2 is SQIVND in the germline V gene (reference sequence). This CDR3 is 13 amino acids long. With 7 bases clipped from V and 6 bases from J, the junction kept 8 bases outside the gene matches. CDR3 nucleotides: TGTGCCAGTAAGCACAAAGACAGGGCTGAAGCTTTCTTT. Translating it yields CASKHKDRAEAFF.

The rearrangement uses TRBV30 and TRBJ1-1, with D perhaps TRBD1 (5 bases). V shed 3 bases and J shed 1 base, with 12 bases lying between them. The CDR3 is 14 amino acids. Germline CDR1 GTSNPN, CDR2 SVGIG (reference sequence). The CDR3 protein is CAWRAGSPNTEAFF. The CDR3 DNA reads TGTGCCTGGAGGGCAGGGTCACCGAACACTGAAGCTTTCTTT.

The rearrangement joins TRBV6-5 to TRBJ2-2; D ambiguous. The CDR3 is 15 amino acids. Germline V gene lookup returns CDR1 MNHEY and CDR2 SVGAGI. V lost 2 bases and J 1 base, leaving 8 bases between the germline ends. The CDR3 region has the DNA TGTGCCAGCAGTTACGCCAGAGGGAACACCGGGGAGCTGTTTTTT. This translates into CASSYARGNTGELFF.

The chain recombines TRBV11-2 with TRBJ2-3, with 8 positions matching TRBD2. CDR1 and CDR2 (germline): SGHAT, FQNNGV. The CDR3 covers 17 residues. The J segment lost 2 bases and the V segment lost 3 bases, leaving 10 bases of the junction unmatched. The CDR3 DNA reads as TGTGCCAGCAGCTTGCGAGCGGGAGAGAGGCCCACAGATACGCAGTATTTT. Encoded protein: CASSLRAGERPTDTQYF.

The chain recombines TRBV9 with TRBJ2-3; D remains ambiguous. The CDR3 is made up of 16 amino acids. The V end lost 0 bases, the J end lost 4 bases, and 15 bases lay between the germline ends. Per germline, CDR1 SGDLS and CDR2 YYNGEE. As DNA, the CDR3 is TGTGCCAGCAGCGTAGCTCCCCCGCCAAGCGCAGATACGCAGTATTTT. This sequence encodes CASSVAPPPSADTQYF. Filled out from reference TRBV9 and TRBJ2-3, the complete variable domain reads DSGVTQTPKHLITATGQRVTLRCSPRSGDLSVYWYQQSLDQGLQFLIQYYNGEERAKGNILERFSAQQFPDLHSELNLSSLELGDSALYFCASSVAPPPSADTQYFGPGTRLTVL.